The clone carrying this T cell receptor (beta chain) was observed a handful of times. One Seattle source followed patients from active infection through their disease course. These data come from a study of blood T cell repertoires in COVID-19. As for the study in general: Collection of acute and convalescent COVID-19 samples took place in the United States, Italy and Spain.

The protocol was immunoSEQ multiplex PCR, while the TCRdb copy is restricted to in-frame clones and leaves out a portion. The table shows about 150,000 clones, with around 87% occurring only once. Germline loops: CDR1 SEHNR, CDR2 FQNEAQ (reference sequence). V lost 4 bases and J lost 9; bases outside the gene matches: 2. This CDR3 has 11 residues. The chain recombines TRBV7-9 with TRBJ2-7; the match to TRBD1 covers 8 bases. The sample consisted of peripheral blood. This receptor was obtained from a woman older than 75 with COVID-19, enrolled during active disease. Here the CDR3 DNA reads TGTGCCAGCAGCTCCGGGACAGGGCAGTACTTC. This translates into CASSSGTGQYF.